The 20 T cell receptor beta chains listed next were all sequenced from one sample in a study of T cell changes during pregnancy in multiple sclerosis. The assay was immunoSEQ multiplex PCR, and TCRdb's table has in-frame clones only and misses some. The table lists tens of thousands of clones, more than 85% of them singletons. Sequencing was performed on peripheral blood, taken in the first trimester of pregnancy. The receptors originated from a female donor in good health, enrolled as a control in a pregnancy study.

This clone occurred once. The chain is built from TRBV5-6 and TRBJ2-7, with a possible D match to TRBD2 (6 bases). Trimming stripped 4 bases from V and 5 bases from J, with 7 bases between. Germline-derived CDR1 and CDR2 are SGHDT and YYEEEE. This CDR3 spans 11 amino acids. The DNA of the CDR3 is TGTGCCAGCAGCGGAGGGGACGAGCAGTACTTC. Its protein is CASSGGDEQYF.

The CDR3 coding sequence is TGTGCCAGCAGGCCGACAGGGGGCAGTGGAGATACGCAGTATTTT. Protein sequence: CASRPTGGSGDTQYF. V gene TRBV5-4 combines with J gene TRBJ2-3; 10 bases are a match to TRBD1. CDR1 is SGHNT, CDR2 YYREEE, per germline (reference sequence). This CDR3 is 15 amino acids long. V lost 5 bases and J lost 5; bases outside the gene matches: 8.

The chain uses TRBV2 and TRBJ2-2; possible D gene TRBD2, 6 bases. The V and J ends lost 10 bases and 2 bases respectively, with 11 bases between them. There are 13 residues in the CDR3. CDR1 and CDR2 from the germline V gene are SNHLY and FYNNEI. The CDR3 DNA follows: TGTGCCACCTCACTAGCAAACACCGGGGAGCTGTTTTTT. Translated, it gives CATSLANTGELFF. Based on the CDR3 plus reference TRBV2 and TRBJ2-2, the full variable domain is EPEVTQTPSHQVTQMGQEVILRCVPISNHLYFYWYRQILGQKVEFLVSFYNNEISEKSEIFDDQFSVERPDGSNFTLKIRSTKLEDSAMYFCATSLANTGELFFGEGSRLTVL.

This clone showed up just once. The chain links TRBV5-1 to TRBJ2-5; 13 nucleotides line up with TRBD2. Germline CDR1 is SGHRS and CDR2 is YFSETQ. The CDR3 consists of 17 residues. Trimming at V came to 4 bases and at J to 4 bases, leaving 10 bases not matched to a gene. CDR3 protein: CASSGSGTSGTGETQYF. CDR3 nucleotide sequence: TGCGCCAGCAGCGGGAGCGGGACTAGCGGGACAGGAGAGACCCAGTACTTC.

This clone was picked up a small number of times. The chain combines TRBV28 with TRBJ2-5, with TRBD1 identical over 7 bases. The CDR3 extends over 13 amino acids. Per the germline V gene, CDR1 is MDHEN and CDR2 is SYDVKM. V was clipped by 6 bases and J by 5 bases; unmatched bases: 6. CDR3 amino acids: CASSLTGRETQYF. The CDR3 nucleotides are TGTGCCAGCAGCCTGACAGGGCGGGAGACCCAGTACTTC. Looking up the rest from reference TRBV28 and TRBJ2-5 gives the full variable domain: DVKVTQSSRYLVKRTGEKVFLECVQDMDHENMFWYRQDPGLGLRLIYFSYDVKMKEKGDIPEGYSVSREKKERFSLILESASTNQTSMYLCASSLTGRETQYFGPGTRLLVL.

The genes are TRBV11-2 and TRBJ2-7; D call uncertain. Trimming removed 4 bases from V and 0 bases from J, with 10 bases in between. This CDR3 has 14 amino acids. Germline lookup yields CDR1 SGHAT and CDR2 FQNNGV. The CDR3 loop reads CASSSTYSSYEQYF. CDR3 DNA sequence: TGTGCCAGCAGCTCAACCTATAGCTCCTACGAGCAGTACTTC.

The V call is TRBV5-4, the J call TRBJ2-3, with TRBD2 matching 8 bases. The CDR3 is 17 amino acids. J lost 0 bases, V lost 0 bases, and 6 bases had no gene match. Germline CDR1 and CDR2: SGHNT and YYREEE (reference sequence). The CDR3 region has the DNA TGTGCCAGCAGCTTGGGTGCGGCTAGCGGGAGCACAGATACGCAGTATTTT. Its protein product is CASSLGAASGSTDTQYF.

The chain is built from TRBV5-4 and TRBJ2-6; D might be TRBD1 (6 bases). Deletions cut 4 bases from V and 0 bases from J, with 14 bases between. Germline V gene sequence: CDR1 SGHNT, CDR2 YYREEE (reference sequence). The CDR3 is made up of 17 amino acids. CDR3 loop: CASSPGAVSSGANVLTF. CDR3 bases: TGTGCCAGCAGCCCAGGGGCCGTAAGCTCTGGGGCCAACGTCCTGACTTTC.

This clone was observed a single time. The genes are TRBV5-1 and TRBJ2-7; the match to TRBD1 covers 7 bases. This CDR3 is 13 amino acids long. Germline CDR1 is SGHRS and CDR2 is YFSETQ. With 5 bases clipped from V and 1 base from J, the junction kept 3 bases outside the gene matches. The CDR3 DNA reads as TGCGCCAGCAGTTTACAGGGGTCCTACGAGCAGTACTTC. Translating it yields CASSLQGSYEQYF.

The chain recombines TRBV28 with TRBJ2-7; 8 bases align to TRBD2. The CDR3 is 14 residues long. The V and J ends lost 2 bases and 4 bases, in that order; junction bases with no gene match: 4. Germline V gene lookup returns CDR1 MDHEN and CDR2 SYDVKM. CDR3 residues: CASSLKAGDYEQYF. CDR3 nucleotides: TGTGCCAGCAGTTTAAAAGCGGGGGATTACGAGCAGTACTTC.

This sequence joins TRBV2 and TRBJ1-5, with TRBD1 as a possible D gene (5 bases). V was shortened by 0 bases and J by 5 bases, with 11 bases between the two germline ends. This CDR3 is built from 15 residues. Germline V gene lookup returns CDR1 SNHLY and CDR2 FYNNEI. The CDR3 nucleotides read TGTGCCAGCAGTGAAGCCGGCCAGGGTTATCAGCCCCAGCATTTT. Translated, it gives CASSEAGQGYQPQHF.

The gene calls are TRBV7-6 and TRBJ2-1, with D hard to call. Trimming left V 4 bases short and J 7 bases short, with 11 bases between. The CDR3 has 13 residues. Germline V lookup: CDR1 SGHVS, CDR2 FNYEAQ. CDR3: CASSYAYPNEQFF. The CDR3 DNA reads as TGTGCCAGCAGCTACGCGTATCCTAATGAGCAGTTCTTC. The full variable domain, with the rest looked up from reference TRBV7-6 and TRBJ2-1, is GAGVSQSPRYKVTKRGQDVALRCDPISGHVSLYWYRQALGQGPEFLTYFNYEAQQDKSGLPNDRFSAERPEGSISTLTIQRTEQRDSAMYRCASSYAYPNEQFFGPGTRLTVL.

The V call is TRBV5-4, the J call TRBJ2-7; 8 positions agree with TRBD2. Germline V CDR1 and CDR2: SGHNT, YYREEE (reference sequence). This CDR3 region has 12 residues. V shed 4 bases, J shed 3 bases, and the junction held 0 bases outside the gene matches. This CDR3 reads CASSSGSYEQYF. CDR3 DNA: TGTGCCAGCAGCAGCGGGAGCTACGAGCAGTACTTC. The complete variable domain, with remaining parts taken from reference TRBV5-4 and TRBJ2-7, reads ETGVTQSPTHLIKTRGQQVTLRCSSQSGHNTVSWYQQALGQGPQFIFQYYREEENGRGNFPPRFSGLQFPNYSSELNVNALELDDSALYLCASSSGSYEQYFGPGTRLTVT.

The rearrangement joins TRBV5-4 to TRBJ2-3, with D possibly matching TRBD2 (5 bases). V was shortened by 1 base and J by 5 bases, with 17 bases between the two germline ends. Per germline, CDR1 SGHNT and CDR2 YYREEE (reference sequence). The CDR3 runs to 16 residues. The CDR3 spells CASSLRERPPRDTQYF. CDR3 bases: TGTGCCAGCAGCTTGAGGGAGCGACCCCCGCGAGATACGCAGTATTTT.

V gene TRBV5-1 combines with J gene TRBJ1-5, with TRBD1 matching over 7 bases. CDR3 length: 14 residues. Germline lookup yields CDR1 SGHRS and CDR2 YFSETQ. J was trimmed by 7 bases and V by 5 bases; bases with no gene match: 9. Here the CDR3 reads CASSPAGGGQPQHF. The DNA for the CDR3 is TGCGCCAGCAGTCCTGCAGGGGGAGGACAGCCCCAGCATTTT. Complete variable domain (other parts from reference TRBV5-1 and TRBJ1-5): KAGVTQTPRYLIKTRGQQVTLSCSPISGHRSVSWYQQTPGQGLQFLFEYFSETQRNKGNFPGRFSGRQFSNSRSEMNVSTLELGDSALYLCASSPAGGGQPQHFGDGTRLSIL.

This clone was seen a single time. J is TRBJ2-2 and V is TRBV27, with 11 bases lining up with TRBD2. Germline V gene sequence: CDR1 MNHEY, CDR2 SMNVEV (reference sequence). V trimming: 5 bases; J trimming: 4 bases; junction bases outside the gene matches: 3. This CDR3 has 15 amino acids. CDR3: CASSHTSGGTGELFF. In DNA form, the CDR3 reads TGTGCCAGCAGTCATACTAGCGGGGGCACCGGGGAGCTGTTTTTT.

The V and J genes are TRBV6-1 and TRBJ1-2; D possibly corresponds to TRBD1 (5 bases). V was pared by 1 base and J by 4 bases, with 7 bases between. This CDR3 has 13 amino acids. From germline, CDR1 is MNHNS and CDR2 SASEGT. CDR3 nucleotides: TGTGCCAGCAGTGAAGGACAGCTCTATGGCTACACCTTC. Translation: CASSEGQLYGYTF.

The chain has TRBV2 and TRBJ1-2, with D perhaps TRBD1 (5 bases). Germline V CDR1 and CDR2: SNHLY, FYNNEI. V lost 7 bases to trimming and J lost 8 bases, with 17 bases between them. The CDR3 has 13 amino acids. The chain's CDR3 is CASTGTGSFGYTF. The CDR3 DNA sequence: TGTGCCAGCACTGGGACCGGGAGTTTCGGCTACACCTTC.

This clone was observed a handful of times. The rearrangement links TRBV7-9 to TRBJ2-7; 10 nucleotides agree with TRBD2. CDR3 length: 14 residues. The germline CDR1 and CDR2 sequences are SEHNR and FQNEAQ (reference sequence). J lost 5 bases, V lost 8 bases, and 9 bases had no gene match. Written as DNA, the CDR3 is TGTGCCAGCGGAATAGCGGGAGGAGTCGACGAGCAGTACTTC. Its protein product is CASGIAGGVDEQYF.

The chain joins TRBV20-1 to TRBJ2-7; unclear D gene. The germline CDR1 and CDR2 sequences are DFQATT and SNEGSKA (reference sequence). The CDR3 extends over 11 amino acids. V lost 4 bases and J lost 7, with 11 bases in between. The DNA for the CDR3 is TGCAGTGCTATATTTCTAGGAGAGCAGTACTTC. Translated: CSAIFLGEQYF.